The TCR beta chain under discussion was sequenced for a study of blood T cells in healthy people across ages. The CDR3 has 16 amino acids. V lost 1 base to trimming and J lost 2 bases; unmatched junction nucleotides: 6. Germline V gene data show CDR1 as SEHNR and CDR2 as FQNEAQ (reference sequence). PCR was performed a second time for about 7 to 12 cycles using a sample-barcoded 5' primer and a J-beta primer mix. Each CDR3 protein is one row after TCRdb ran MiXCR on the 5' RACE reads. There are about 1,400,000 distinct CDR3 sequences in the sample; 35% to 45% occur only once, and 7.9% lies in the top ten.

The rearrangement joins TRBV7-9 to TRBJ2-7; 9 bases are a match to TRBD2. The specimen sequenced was blood. This TCR was recovered from a woman aged 18-29 years in good health. CDR3 sequence: CASSLVLAGSAYEQYF. CDR3 coding DNA: TGTGCCAGCAGCTTAGTGCTAGCGGGGAGTGCCTACGAGCAGTACTTC.